Sequencing of this T cell receptor beta chain was carried out in a study of cytomegalovirus exposure and HLA in healthy donors. Findings and limits, study-wide: From TCR beta sequences, most subjects' HLA-A and HLA-B alleles were reportedly predicted accurately. V segments that were indistinguishable, TRBV6-2 and TRBV6-3 among them, were omitted from analysis.

Points on this clone: The antigen is undetermined.

Germline CDR1 is SGHRS and CDR2 is YFSETQ. The CDR3 spans 14 residues. The junction had 10 bases not matched to a gene; V was cut back by 7 bases and J by 4 bases. The PCR contained 60 Vbeta and 13 Jbeta primers. The table came from immunoSEQ multiplex PCR; TCRdb's copy has only in-frame clones and leaves some out. The sample comprises about 150,000 clones, around two thirds of which are singletons, and about 1.8% rests with the top ten. The source of this sequence is a male donor in good health and CMV-seronegative. The material sequenced was PBMCs. The J gene is TRBJ1-2, the V gene TRBV5-1; the match to TRBD1 covers 7 bases. CDR3 amino acids: CASSRGTRLYGYTF. For the CDR3, the DNA is TGCGCCAGCTCCAGGGGGACAAGGCTCTATGGCTACACCTTC.